This entry describes one T cell receptor (beta chain). CD45RO-negative CD8 cells positively selected for CCR7 made up the naive population, which excluded terminally differentiated effector memory CD45RA+ cells. The data derive from a study of shared clonotypes between healthy human individuals. V was shortened by 5 bases and J by 6 bases, with 18 bases between the two germline ends. Germline CDR1 and CDR2: LNHDA and SQIVND (reference sequence). This CDR3 spans 15 amino acids. The data were produced by immunoSEQ multiplex PCR, yet TCRdb's version contains in-frame clones alone and is incomplete. The sample includes roughly 1,800,000 clones, roughly 94% of them seen just once.

This clonotype was sampled from a man aged 18 to 30 in good health. Material: naive CD8+ T cells sorted from blood. V gene TRBV19 combines with J gene TRBJ2-3, with a tentative D call TRBD2 (7 bases). The CDR3 loop is CASSATRGARDTQYF. The CDR3 DNA reads as TGTGCCAGTAGTGCAACCCGGGGGGCGCGGGATACGCAGTATTTT.